What follows are 14 T cell receptor beta chains derived from one specimen sequenced in a study of identical twins. TCRdb independently ran MiXCR on the 5' RACE reads; one entry per CDR3 protein. The table lists about 240,000 distinct CDR3 sequences, 10% of them singletons. Source material: memory T cells sorted from blood. The source is a man between 45 and 60 years old in good health.

In its sample, this clonotype was seen a few times. This chain joins TRBV11-1 and TRBJ2-1, with 7 nucleotides matching TRBD2. Looked up from germline, CDR1 is SGHAT and CDR2 is FQDESV (reference sequence). The trim removed 8 bases at V and 4 bases at J, leaving 5 bases unmatched. This CDR3 contains 13 residues. The CDR3 nucleotides are TGTGCCAGCGCCAGCGGGATGTACAATGAGCAGTTCTTC. Translating it yields CASASGMYNEQFF. Together with reference TRBV11-1 and TRBJ2-1, the CDR3 gives the full variable domain: EAEVAQSPRYKITEKSQAVAFWCDPISGHATLYWYRQILGQGPELLVQFQDESVVDDSQLPKDRFSAERLKGVDSTLKIQPAELGDSAMYLCASASGMYNEQFFGPGTRLTVL.

This clonotype appeared many times. The J gene is TRBJ2-1, the V gene TRBV12-3 or TRBV12-4, with 12 bases matching TRBD2. This CDR3 comprises 14 residues. With V trimmed by 3 bases and J by 9 bases, 3 bases remained unmatched. The CDR3 nucleotides read TGTGCCAGCAGTTTGACTAGCGGGAGAGGTGAGCAGTTCTTC. Translation gives CASSLTSGRGEQFF.

V and J are TRBV19 and TRBJ1-2; 7 nucleotides agree with TRBD1. Per germline, CDR1 LNHDA and CDR2 SQIVND (reference sequence). This CDR3 is 16 amino acids long. After removal of 3 bases from V and 4 bases from J, the junction contained 11 bases not matched to a gene. DNA for the CDR3: TGTGCCAGTAGTATTGGGGACAGTGGAGGCTCCTATGGCTACACCTTC. Encoded protein: CASSIGDSGGSYGYTF.

This clonotype was detected ten times or more. The chain joins TRBV12-3 or TRBV12-4 to TRBJ2-1, with 9 bases matching TRBD2. The CDR3 runs to 14 residues. The V gene end was trimmed by 5 bases and the J gene end by 7 bases; junction bases not matched to a gene: 6. In nucleotides, the CDR3 is TGTGCCAGCAGTATAAGCGGGGGGTTTAATGAGCAGTTCTTC. Translated: CASSISGGFNEQFF.

The chain employs TRBV19 and TRBJ2-1; D gene unclear. The V end lost 3 bases, the J end lost 5 bases, and 8 bases lay between the germline ends. The CDR3 contains 13 residues. Germline V CDR1 and CDR2: LNHDA, SQIVND (reference sequence). CDR3 protein: CASSIGPHNEQFF. The CDR3 DNA is TGTGCCAGTAGTATTGGACCACACAATGAGCAGTTCTTC. The variable domain in full, with the rest retrieved from reference TRBV19 and TRBJ2-1, is DGGITQSPKYLFRKEGQNVTLSCEQNLNHDAMYWYRQDPGQGLRLIYYSQIVNDFQKGDIAEGYSVSREKKESFPLTVTSAQKNPTAFYLCASSIGPHNEQFFGPGTRLTVL.

V is TRBV7-9 and J is TRBJ1-1, with no clear D. Germline V gives CDR1 SEHNR, CDR2 FQNEAQ (reference sequence). Between the trimmed V and J ends, which lost 6 bases and 5 bases, there was a span of 10 bases. CDR3 size: 12 residues. In DNA form, the CDR3 reads TGTGCCAGCAGTCCCGTTGCAACTGAAGCTTTCTTT. Its protein product is CASSPVATEAFF.

There are many counts of this clonotype. The V gene is TRBV9, the J gene TRBJ2-1, with TRBD2 matching over 7 bases. The J segment lost 9 bases and the V segment lost 4 bases, leaving 7 bases of the junction unmatched. The germline gives CDR1 SGDLS, CDR2 YYNGEE. The CDR3 loop spans 13 amino acids. This chain's CDR3 is CASSRDYGSEQFF. For the CDR3, the DNA is TGTGCCAGCAGCCGGGACTACGGCAGTGAGCAGTTCTTC.

This clonotype was seen a handful of times. The chain combines TRBV2 with TRBJ2-3; D is perhaps TRBD1 (5 bases). The V gene lost 7 bases and the J gene lost 1 base, with 12 bases spanning the gap. The germline gives CDR1 SNHLY, CDR2 FYNNEI. CDR3 length equals 14 residues. The CDR3 bases are TGTGCCAGCACTACCACCAGGGGCACAGATACGCAGTATTTT. This codes for CASTTTRGTDTQYF.

The sample holds many counts of this clonotype. The chain carries TRBV6-2 or TRBV6-3 and TRBJ2-1; 12 nucleotides align to TRBD2. CDR3 size: 19 residues. Germline values: CDR1 MNHEY, CDR2 SVGEGT. J gave up 1 base and V 2 bases, and 9 bases lay outside the gene matches. CDR3 in DNA: TGTGCCAGCAGTTACCGGCTAGCGGGGGGGCCAGGGTCCTACAATGAGCAGTTCTTC. It codes for CASSYRLAGGPGSYNEQFF.

This clonotype showed up just a few times. The chain joins TRBV7-2 to TRBJ2-1; 8 bases align to TRBD1. Germline CDR1 reads SGHTA; CDR2 reads FQGNSA. This CDR3 is 16 amino acids long. Losses at the gene ends were 6 bases for V and 4 bases for J; bases not matched to a gene: 11. DNA of the CDR3: TGTGCCAGCAGGGGTACAGGGGGAACGAGGTACAATGAGCAGTTCTTC. This gives the protein CASRGTGGTRYNEQFF.

In its sample, this clonotype was seen a few times. This rearrangement joins TRBV5-1 to TRBJ1-6; 8 positions agree with TRBD1. The junction had 12 bases not matched to a gene; V was cut back by 0 bases and J by 10 bases. Germline CDR1 is SGHRS and CDR2 is YFSETQ. The CDR3 loop spans 17 amino acids. CDR3 in amino acids: CASSLVPTGEWGSPLHF. The CDR3 region has the DNA TGCGCCAGCAGCTTGGTCCCGACAGGGGAGTGGGGATCACCCCTCCACTTT.

This clonotype was found many times. V is TRBV29-1 and J is TRBJ1-2; D is ambiguous. From germline, CDR1 is SQVTM and CDR2 ANQGSEA. The CDR3 extends over 12 amino acids. The V end lost 5 bases, the J end lost 7 bases, and 14 bases lay between the germline ends. The CDR3 loop reads CSVSDTRGGYTF. The CDR3 DNA is TGCAGCGTTTCAGACACTCGAGGTGGCTACACCTTC.

This clonotype was detected many times. The chain recombines TRBV20-1 with TRBJ2-5, with TRBD2 identical over 8 bases. The CDR3 runs 15 residues. CDR1 is DFQATT, CDR2 SNEGSKA, per germline (reference sequence). J was trimmed by 4 bases and V by 4 bases; bases with no gene match: 11. The CDR3: CSATPGSGRTETQYF. CDR3 sequence (DNA): TGCAGTGCTACCCCGGGAAGCGGGAGAACAGAGACCCAGTACTTC.

This clonotype was found many times. The chain couples TRBV4-3 to TRBJ2-1; 8 nucleotides line up with TRBD2. CDR1 and CDR2 from the germline V gene are LGHNA and YSLEER. The CDR3 contains 15 residues. V lost 2 bases, J lost 3 bases, and 3 bases stayed unmatched. CDR3 sequence (DNA): TGCGCCAGCAGCCAAAGTGGGACTAGCTACAATGAGCAGTTCTTC. Encoded protein: CASSQSGTSYNEQFF.